A single sample gave rise to the 9 T cell receptor beta chains below, sequenced in a study of blood T cells in healthy people across ages (dated by TCRdb to between 2015 and 2016). Library preparation used 5' RACE. The sequencer listed for this sample is Illumina HiSeq 2500. A second PCR of about 6 to 11 cycles was performed with a sample-barcoded 5' primer and a J-beta primer mix. TCRdb trimmed public reads at Q25 via fastp, called clones via MiXCR and kept in-frame beta chains. Under each unique CDR3 protein, matching rows form one entry showing the most common genes and DNA. Across this sample there are about 720,000 distinct CDR3 sequences, with around a quarter seen only once. The top ten clonotypes cover 3.7% of the sample. The same specimen was also included in a second study, on T cells of mothers and their children.

The sequencing sample was made of blood. The receptors here all came from a boy aged 10-17 years in good health.

The rearrangement joins TRBV6-5 to TRBJ2-3, with TRBD2 identical over 10 bases. The germline V gene has CDR1 MNHEY and CDR2 SVGAGI. The CDR3 has 15 residues. V lost 2 bases to trimming and J lost 7 bases; unmatched junction nucleotides: 6. CDR3 sequence reads: CASSYQAGGAYTQYF. CDR3 nucleotides: TGTGCCAGCAGTTACCAAGCGGGAGGGGCCTATACGCAGTATTTT.

This clonotype was observed a handful of times. A read error is likely, as this CDR3 ends without the conserved phenylalanine or tryptophan. This rearrangement joins TRBV6-5 to TRBJ1-6; no firm D call. Germline V CDR1 and CDR2: MNHEY, SVGAGI. This CDR3 comprises 14 residues. The V gene lost 0 bases and the J gene lost 10 bases, with 10 bases spanning the gap. The CDR3 region is CASSYSSGVSPLHL. The CDR3 DNA sequence: TGTGCCAGCAGTTACTCGAGCGGGGTGTCACCCCTCCACCTT.

The chain employs TRBV20-1 and TRBJ2-7; 8 nucleotides agree with TRBD2. The V and J ends lost 5 bases and 5 bases, in that order; junction bases with no gene match: 14. The CDR3 spans 15 residues. Germline CDR1 and CDR2: DFQATT and SNEGSKA (reference sequence). CDR3 in amino acids: CSAARGVLDLHEQYF. The CDR3 bases are TGCAGTGCTGCGCGGGGGGTGCTCGACCTGCACGAGCAGTACTTC.

This chain links TRBV20-1 with TRBJ2-1; 14 bases line up with TRBD2. Germline V lookup: CDR1 DFQATT, CDR2 SNEGSKA (reference sequence). Germline trimming cut 6 bases from V and 3 bases from J; bases unmatched to any gene: 10. This CDR3 spans 17 amino acids. This CDR3 is CSAWGLAGVYYYNEQFF. The CDR3 DNA reads TGCAGTGCGTGGGGACTAGCGGGAGTCTACTACTACAATGAGCAGTTCTTC.

There are a few counts of this clonotype. The chain combines TRBV3-1 with TRBJ1-4; D is ambiguous. This CDR3 spans 12 amino acids. Germline V gene data show CDR1 as LGHDT and CDR2 as YNNKEL (reference sequence). V was trimmed by 0 bases and J by 8 bases, leaving 4 bases between them. In nucleotides, the CDR3 is TGTGCCAGCAGCCAAGACCAGGAAAAACTGTTTTTT. This sequence encodes CASSQDQEKLFF.

The chain is built from TRBV7-2 and TRBJ2-5; 12 positions agree with TRBD2. The CDR3 contains 17 residues. V lost 5 bases to trimming and J lost 5 bases; unmatched junction nucleotides: 12. The V gene's germline CDR1 is SGHTA and CDR2 FQGNSA. In nucleotides, the CDR3 is TGTGCCAGCAGCCTAGGGGCTAGCGGGGGGGCCCTGGAGACCCAGTACTTC. Protein product: CASSLGASGGALETQYF.

In this sample, this clonotype turned up a few times. The rearrangement joins TRBV12-3 or TRBV12-4 to TRBJ1-5; TRBD1 aligns across 7 bases. With 4 bases clipped from V and 2 bases from J, the junction kept 8 bases outside the gene matches. This CDR3 contains 16 residues. The CDR3 sequence is CASSWRGQVGNQPQHF. The CDR3 DNA follows: TGTGCCAGCAGTTGGCGAGGACAGGTGGGCAATCAGCCCCAGCATTTT.

This clonotype was found once. The chain joins TRBV4-1 to TRBJ2-7, with 7 bases that match TRBD1. This CDR3 is built from 15 residues. Per germline, CDR1 MGHRA and CDR2 YSYEKL. J lost 3 bases, V lost 4 bases, and 9 bases had no gene match. The CDR3 sequence: CASSLALGQIYEQYF. DNA for the CDR3: TGCGCCAGCAGCCTCGCACTGGGACAGATCTACGAGCAGTACTTC.

The chain recombines TRBV7-2 with TRBJ2-1; 8 positions agree with TRBD2. The CDR3 contains 18 residues. Germline V gene lookup returns CDR1 SGHTA and CDR2 FQGNSA. The V and J ends lost 11 bases and 1 base, in that order; junction bases with no gene match: 19. The CDR3 here is CASKRENDVWSSYNEQFF. As DNA, the CDR3 is TGTGCCTCCAAGCGGGAGAACGACGTCTGGTCATCCTACAATGAGCAGTTCTTC.